Listed below are T cell receptor beta chains from one sample, sequenced in a study of human T cells and chemical hapten exposure. Each CDR3 protein is one row after TCRdb ran MiXCR on the RACE reads. The table lists 200,000 to 300,000 distinct CDR3 sequences, around 9.3% of them singletons. The source was whole blood, collected in connection with sensitization to the hapten diphenylcyclopropenone (DPC). The receptors were gathered from a woman in her forties with alopecia areata. Some clones in this sample may be carry-over from other donors' samples. Each CDR3 is given with its conserved first and last residue. The D gene is left open where the match is weak. Not all rows give a size; the values are once, few, many and, for expanded clones, a class.

TRBD1 | TRBJ2-1 | TRBV12-3/TRBV12-4 | many | CASRPEGGGEQFF | TGTGCCAGCAGACCGGAAGGGGGCGGTGAGCAGTTCTTC
NA | TRBJ2-3 | TRBV9 | NA | CASSVVGSSSDTQYF | TGTGCCAGCAGCGTAGTGGGGTCCAGCTCAGATACGCAGTATTTT
NA | TRBJ1-1 | TRBV27 | few | CASSFRGTEAFF | TGTGCCAGCAGTTTTAGAGGGACTGAAGCTTTCTTT
NA | TRBJ2-6 | TRBV4-3 | NA | CASSPGDMSLSGANVLTF | TGCGCCAGCAGCCCTGGGGACATGAGCCTCTCTGGGGCCAACGTCCTGACTTTC
NA | TRBJ1-4 | TRBV7-2 | many | CASSLRLPPGEKLFF | TGTGCCAGCAGCCTGCGACTGCCGCCGGGCGAAAAACTGTTTTTT
NA | TRBJ2-6 | TRBV30 | few | CAWGRNVAGANVLTF | TGTGCCTGGGGTCGGAATGTAGCTGGGGCCAACGTCCTGACTTTC
NA | TRBJ2-7 | TRBV6-2/TRBV6-3 | many | CASSSPGYYEQYF | TGTGCCAGCAGTTCGCCAGGGTACTACGAGCAGTACTTC
NA | TRBJ2-3 | TRBV9 | few | CASSSPLADTQYF | TGTGCCAGCAGCTCCCCATTAGCGGATACGCAGTATTTT
TRBD1 | TRBJ1-2 | TRBV7-2 | NA | CASSRAGTGGRYGYTF | TGTGCCAGCAGCCGAGCCGGGACAGGGGGTCGTTATGGCTACACCTTC
TRBD1 | TRBJ1-2 | TRBV27 | many | CASSSPDRGNRGYTF | TGTGCCAGCAGTTCGCCCGACAGGGGTAATCGAGGCTACACCTTC
NA | TRBJ1-1 | TRBV6-5 | few | CASSYGLSNTEAFF | TGTGCCAGCAGTTACGGCTTGTCGAACACTGAAGCTTTCTTT
TRBD1 | TRBJ1-1 | TRBV6-5 | many | CASSSDRDRAFF | TGTGCCAGCAGTTCCGACAGGGACCGAGCTTTCTTT
NA | TRBJ2-5 | TRBV28 | few | CASSSGVQQETQYF | TGTGCCAGCAGTTCTGGTGTACAGCAAGAGACCCAGTACTTC
NA | TRBJ1-5 | TRBV4-1 | NA | CASSQGIMEPQHF | TGCGCCAGCAGCCAAGGAATAATGGAGCCCCAGCATTTT
NA | TRBJ2-5 | TRBV7-2 | NA | CASSFARRTAETQYF | TGTGCCAGCAGCTTCGCCCGCCGTACTGCGGAGACCCAGTACTTC
NA | TRBJ1-5 | TRBV2 | many | CASSGGAGQGNQPQHF | TGTGCCAGCAGTGGGGGTGCAGGCCAGGGCAATCAGCCCCAGCATTTT
NA | TRBJ2-7 | TRBV20-1 | few | CSATSGSDPYEQYF | TGCAGTGCTACCTCGGGGAGCGATCCCTACGAGCAGTACTTC
NA | TRBJ2-1 | TRBV28 | NA | CASSFHGTPYNEQFF | TGTGCCAGCAGTTTTCATGGGACCCCCTACAATGAGCAGTTCTTC
NA | TRBJ2-1 | TRBV6-2/TRBV6-3 | NA | CASSYPGVDSYNEQFF | TGTGCCAGCAGTTACCCCGGGGTAGACTCCTACAATGAGCAGTTCTTC
NA | TRBJ1-5 | TRBV29-1 | NA | CWRGAGNQPQHF | TGCTGGCGGGGGGCAGGAAATCAGCCCCAGCATTTT
NA | TRBJ2-7 | TRBV15 | few | CATSRDQAYEQYF | TGTGCCACCAGCAGAGATCAGGCCTACGAGCAGTACTTC
NA | TRBJ1-1 | TRBV12-3/TRBV12-4 | few | CASRLGVSNTEAFF | TGTGCCAGTAGGCTCGGGGTCTCGAACACTGAAGCTTTCTTT
NA | TRBJ2-5 | TRBV7-9 | many | CASSLDVQETQYF | TGTGCCAGCAGCTTAGACGTCCAAGAGACCCAGTACTTC
NA | TRBJ2-1 | TRBV6-5 | few | CASSYERDPRFAEQFF | TGTGCCAGCAGTTACGAACGGGACCCCCGATTCGCTGAGCAGTTCTTC
TRBD1 | TRBJ2-7 | TRBV4-2 | NA | CASSRGVRGQAYEQYF | TGTGCCAGCAGCCGTGGAGTTAGGGGGCAGGCCTACGAGCAGTACTTC
TRBD1 | TRBJ1-5 | TRBV7-2 | few | CASSSRTGAFNQPQHF | TGTGCCAGCAGCTCTCGGACAGGGGCCTTCAATCAGCCCCAGCATTTT
TRBD2 | TRBJ2-2 | TRBV12-3/TRBV12-4 | NA | CASSFSGLAGPGELFF | TGTGCCAGCAGCTTCTCGGGACTAGCGGGGCCCGGGGAGCTGTTTTTT
NA | TRBJ2-6 | TRBV7-3 | many | CASSPHASGANVLTF | TGTGCCAGCAGCCCTCATGCCTCTGGGGCCAACGTCCTGACTTTC
TRBD2 | TRBJ2-3 | TRBV20-1 | NA | CSAALAGVKDTQYF | TGCAGTGCTGCACTAGCGGGAGTGAAAGATACGCAGTATTTT
TRBD1 | TRBJ1-1 | TRBV20-1 | NA | CSARDDGGGLEAFF | TGCAGTGCTAGAGATGATGGAGGGGGCTTGGAAGCTTTCTTT
TRBD2 | TRBJ2-1 | TRBV29-1 | NA | CSVGTSGRKGSYNEQFF | TGCAGCGTGGGGACTAGCGGGAGAAAAGGATCCTACAATGAGCAGTTCTTC
NA | TRBJ1-1 | TRBV4-2 | NA | CASSQEKATEAFF | TGTGCCAGCAGCCAAGAAAAGGCGACTGAAGCTTTCTTT
NA | TRBJ1-4 | TRBV20-1 | NA | CSAKPPSRGIHEKLFF | TGCAGTGCCAAACCCCCGTCCAGGGGAATACATGAAAAACTGTTTTTT
NA | TRBJ2-6 | TRBV20-1 | NA | CSAGGTSSAGANVLTF | TGCAGTGCTGGGGGGACCTCTAGCGCTGGGGCCAACGTCCTGACTTTC
NA | TRBJ1-6 | TRBV28 | many | CASRTQVSYNSPLHF | TGTGCCAGCAGAACGCAGGTGTCCTATAATTCACCCCTCCACTTT
TRBD2 | TRBJ2-1 | TRBV10-3 | many | CAITGQEAGGLKTYNEQFF | TGTGCCATCACCGGACAGGAAGCGGGAGGCCTCAAAACCTACAATGAGCAGTTCTTC
NA | TRBJ2-7 | TRBV4-1 | NA | CASSQVSRPSYEQYF | TGCGCCAGCAGCCAAGTCAGTCGGCCCTCCTACGAGCAGTACTTC
NA | TRBJ1-4 | TRBV28 | few | CASSFGRDNEKLFF | TGTGCCAGCAGTTTCGGACGGGATAATGAAAAACTGTTTTTT